The rows below give T cell receptor beta chains drawn from one sample of a study of OX40 agonist ivuxolimab in advanced cancers. The data were produced by immunoSEQ multiplex PCR, yet TCRdb's version contains in-frame clones alone and is incomplete. The sample includes about 28,000 clones, approximately 86% of them seen just once. The sequences come from CD4+ or CD8+ T cells sorted from blood, collected in a trial of the OX40 agonist ivuxolimab. The receptors were gathered from an adult with an advanced solid tumor such as melanoma, head and neck, liver or kidney cancer. Both conserved end residues are part of each CDR3. A D gene is named only where the DNA matches it firmly. Not every row has a clone size; where given, it reads once, few, many or a size class.

d_call: NA
v_call: TRBV9
j_call: TRBJ2-7
clone_size: NA
cdr3_aa: CASSDSMKSYEQYF
cdr3_nt: TGTGCCAGCAGCGACTCCATGAAATCCTACGAGCAGTACTTC

d_call: TRBD1
v_call: TRBV7-9
j_call: TRBJ2-5
clone_size: NA
cdr3_aa: CASRGTGFQETQYF
cdr3_nt: TGTGCCAGCCGGGGGACAGGGTTCCAAGAGACCCAGTACTTC

d_call: TRBD1
v_call: TRBV27
j_call: TRBJ2-1
clone_size: NA
cdr3_aa: CASSFGTGYNEQFF
cdr3_nt: TGTGCCAGCAGTTTTGGGACAGGGTACAATGAGCAGTTCTTC

d_call: NA
v_call: TRBV7-8
j_call: TRBJ2-2
clone_size: NA
cdr3_aa: CASSLGDGISNTGELFF
cdr3_nt: TGTGCCAGCAGCTTAGGAGACGGTATTTCGAACACCGGGGAGCTGTTTTTT

d_call: TRBD2
v_call: TRBV5-4
j_call: TRBJ2-7
clone_size: medium-sized
cdr3_aa: CASSLGTSGGNEQYF
cdr3_nt: TGTGCCAGCAGCTTGGGGACTAGCGGGGGGAACGAGCAGTACTTC

d_call: TRBD1
v_call: TRBV10-3
j_call: TRBJ2-7
clone_size: NA
cdr3_aa: CAISDTRDRVFSYEQYF
cdr3_nt: TGTGCCATCAGTGATACTCGGGACAGGGTATTTTCCTACGAGCAGTACTTC

d_call: NA
v_call: TRBV27
j_call: TRBJ2-7
clone_size: once
cdr3_aa: CASRGNFFYEQYF
cdr3_nt: TGTGCCAGCAGGGGGAACTTCTTCTACGAGCAGTACTTC

d_call: NA
v_call: TRBV5-6
j_call: TRBJ2-5
clone_size: NA
cdr3_aa: CASSFGGSLEETQYF
cdr3_nt: TGTGCCAGCAGCTTTGGGGGGTCTTTGGAAGAGACCCAGTACTTC

d_call: NA
v_call: TRBV11-2
j_call: TRBJ1-5
clone_size: NA
cdr3_aa: CASSLGELQPQHF
cdr3_nt: TGTGCCAGCAGCTTAGGGGAGCTACAACCCCAGCATTTT

d_call: NA
v_call: TRBV2
j_call: TRBJ2-2
clone_size: NA
cdr3_aa: CASSQTNTGELFF
cdr3_nt: TGTGCCAGCAGCCAAACTAACACCGGGGAGCTGTTTTTT

d_call: NA
v_call: TRBV2
j_call: TRBJ2-2
clone_size: NA
cdr3_aa: CAIPVGIAGELFF
cdr3_nt: TGTGCCATCCCGGTCGGTATCGCCGGGGAGCTGTTTTTT

d_call: NA
v_call: TRBV6-6
j_call: TRBJ1-1
clone_size: NA
cdr3_aa: CASSYPNTEAFF
cdr3_nt: TGTGCCAGCAGTTACCCGAACACTGAAGCTTTCTTT

d_call: TRBD1
v_call: TRBV27
j_call: TRBJ1-1
clone_size: once
cdr3_aa: CASRQGGAAEAFF
cdr3_nt: TGTGCCAGCAGACAAGGGGGCGCAGCTGAAGCTTTCTTT

d_call: TRBD1
v_call: TRBV5-5
j_call: TRBJ2-5
clone_size: NA
cdr3_aa: CASSFTDREGETQYF
cdr3_nt: TGTGCCAGCAGCTTCACCGACAGGGAAGGAGAGACCCAGTACTTC

d_call: TRBD1
v_call: TRBV9
j_call: TRBJ1-5
clone_size: NA
cdr3_aa: CASSGGQGWNQPQHF
cdr3_nt: TGTGCCAGCAGCGGAGGACAGGGGTGGAATCAGCCCCAGCATTTT

d_call: NA
v_call: TRBV4-1
j_call: TRBJ2-2
clone_size: NA
cdr3_aa: CASSLAGENTGELFF
cdr3_nt: TGCGCCAGCAGCCTAGCAGGCGAGAACACCGGGGAGCTGTTTTTT

d_call: NA
v_call: TRBV10-3
j_call: TRBJ2-1
clone_size: NA
cdr3_aa: CAISEGYDKLRDNEQFF
cdr3_nt: TGTGCCATCAGTGAAGGTTATGATAAACTCCGGGACAATGAGCAGTTCTTC

d_call: NA
v_call: TRBV5-6
j_call: TRBJ1-2
clone_size: NA
cdr3_aa: CASSASTFQGIEDYGYTF
cdr3_nt: TGTGCCAGCAGCGCATCGACCTTCCAGGGAATTGAAGACTATGGCTACACCTTC

d_call: NA
v_call: TRBV7-9
j_call: TRBJ2-5
clone_size: NA
cdr3_aa: CASSLVVEETQYF
cdr3_nt: TGTGCCAGCAGCTTAGTCGTGGAAGAGACCCAGTACTTC

d_call: NA
v_call: TRBV19
j_call: TRBJ1-5
clone_size: NA
cdr3_aa: CASSITTTGTYQPQHF
cdr3_nt: TGTGCCAGTAGTATAACGACGACAGGTACTTATCAGCCCCAGCATTTT

d_call: NA
v_call: TRBV30
j_call: TRBJ2-7
clone_size: NA
cdr3_aa: CAWSNGQTYEQYF
cdr3_nt: TGTGCCTGGAGTAACGGACAGACCTACGAGCAGTACTTC

d_call: NA
v_call: TRBV7-8
j_call: TRBJ1-4
clone_size: once
cdr3_aa: CASSLSGKLFF
cdr3_nt: TGTGCCAGCAGCTTAAGTGGAAAACTGTTTTTT

d_call: NA
v_call: TRBV19
j_call: TRBJ1-1
clone_size: NA
cdr3_aa: CASTLQITGRNTEAFF
cdr3_nt: TGTGCCAGTACCCTACAGATAACCGGGAGGAACACTGAAGCTTTCTTT

d_call: NA
v_call: TRBV15
j_call: TRBJ2-7
clone_size: NA
cdr3_aa: CATSPKAAYEQYF
cdr3_nt: TGTGCCACCAGCCCCAAGGCAGCCTACGAGCAGTACTTC

d_call: NA
v_call: TRBV19
j_call: TRBJ2-7
clone_size: NA
cdr3_aa: CASSIGNPTYEQYF
cdr3_nt: TGTGCCAGTAGTATAGGGAATCCGACCTACGAGCAGTACTTC

d_call: NA
v_call: TRBV7-9
j_call: TRBJ2-7
clone_size: few
cdr3_aa: CASGDGGRWYEQYF
cdr3_nt: TGTGCCAGCGGCGATGGGGGGCGATGGTACGAGCAGTACTTC

d_call: NA
v_call: TRBV2
j_call: TRBJ2-1
clone_size: NA
cdr3_aa: CASSGGPSSYNEQFF
cdr3_nt: TGTGCCAGCAGTGGGGGCCCGAGCTCCTACAATGAGCAGTTCTTC

d_call: NA
v_call: TRBV20-1
j_call: TRBJ2-5
clone_size: NA
cdr3_aa: CSASTQETQYF
cdr3_nt: TGCAGTGCTAGCACCCAAGAGACCCAGTACTTC

d_call: TRBD2
v_call: TRBV14
j_call: TRBJ2-5
clone_size: NA
cdr3_aa: CASSQDPRGGLWETQYF
cdr3_nt: TGTGCCAGCAGCCAAGATCCGCGGGGGGGCCTATGGGAGACCCAGTACTTC

d_call: NA
v_call: TRBV7-4
j_call: TRBJ1-5
clone_size: NA
cdr3_aa: CASSLVFRKPQHF
cdr3_nt: TGTGCCAGCAGCTTAGTCTTTCGCAAGCCCCAGCATTTT

d_call: NA
v_call: TRBV16
j_call: TRBJ1-1
clone_size: few
cdr3_aa: CASSLLGQGMNTEAFF
cdr3_nt: TGTGCCAGCAGCCTCCTAGGGCAGGGGATGAACACTGAAGCTTTCTTT

d_call: NA
v_call: TRBV7-9
j_call: TRBJ1-5
clone_size: NA
cdr3_aa: CASSLAGSGFVYSNQPQHF
cdr3_nt: TGTGCCAGCAGCCTAGCGGGTTCCGGGTTCGTATATAGCAATCAGCCCCAGCATTTT

d_call: TRBD1
v_call: TRBV27
j_call: TRBJ1-1
clone_size: NA
cdr3_aa: CASSSRQGVGTEAFF
cdr3_nt: TGTGCCAGCAGCAGCCGCCAGGGGGTAGGGACTGAAGCTTTCTTT